These 20 T cell receptor beta chains came from one sample sequenced in a study of metastatic and nonmetastatic thyroid tumors. TCRdb redid the clone calls on the PCR reads using MiXCR. The sample contains 25,000 to 35,000 clones, about 4% of which appear only once. All patients were untreated before thyroid surgery. The sample comprised blood. The receptor source for this set is a female donor with papillary thyroid cancer or a benign thyroid nodule (not recorded which). Some clones in this sample may be carry-over from other donors' samples.

The chain combines TRBV7-8 with TRBJ2-7; D gene uncertain. The CDR3 consists of 13 residues. Between the trimmed V and J ends, which lost 1 base and 6 bases, there was a span of 10 bases. CDR1 is SGHVS, CDR2 FQNEAQ, per germline. CDR3 sequence: CASSLDRSAEQYF. The CDR3 bases are TGTGCCAGCAGCTTAGATCGATCGGCCGAGCAGTACTTC.

As regards this clone: One end of the junction is discordant with germline, which a read error may explain. The CDR3 reads CATSSGPYNSPLHF. As DNA, the CDR3 is TGTGCCACCAGTAGTGGTCCATATAATTCACCCCTCCACTTT. The chain combines TRBV6-1 with TRBJ1-6; D gene ambiguous. Germline values: CDR1 MNHNS, CDR2 SASEGT. The CDR3 has 14 residues.

This clone has a count of ten or more. The chain joins TRBV20-1 to TRBJ2-5, with D perhaps TRBD2 (5 bases). V was shortened by 0 bases and J by 4 bases, with 12 bases between the two germline ends. The CDR3 has 14 residues. CDR1 DFQATT and CDR2 SNEGSKA come from the germline V gene (reference sequence). CDR3 sequence (DNA): TGCAGTGCTAGAGACGCCAGGAGGTCAGAGACCCAGTACTTC. Amino acid sequence: CSARDARRSETQYF.

The sample holds a few counts of this clone. The rearrangement links TRBV20-1 to TRBJ2-1; D is perhaps TRBD2 (7 bases). The V gene's germline CDR1 is DFQATT and CDR2 SNEGSKA (reference sequence). Trimming shortened V by 3 bases and J by 8 bases, and 20 bases separated the two germline ends. CDR3 length: 15 amino acids. CDR3 sequence: CSARETTGGQDEQFF. The CDR3 bases are TGCAGTGCTAGGGAGACCACGGGGGGCCAGGATGAGCAGTTCTTC.

At least ten counts were recorded for this clone. The gene calls are TRBV7-9 and TRBJ2-7; D may be TRBD1 (5 bases). Germline V lookup: CDR1 SEHNR, CDR2 FQNEAQ (reference sequence). Trimming removed 5 bases at V and 3 bases at J, with 11 bases between. The CDR3 consists of 13 residues. The CDR3 spells CASSPLRGYEQYF. The CDR3, as DNA: TGTGCCAGCAGCCCCCTTAGGGGCTACGAGCAGTACTTC.

A remark on this clone: One end of the junction is discordant with germline, which a read error may explain. The chain combines TRBV28 with TRBJ1-2, with 8 bases lining up with TRBD1. The germline gives CDR1 MDHEN, CDR2 SYDVKM. This CDR3 is 13 amino acids long. Written as DNA, the CDR3 is TGTGTCAGCAGTCAACGACAGGGGTATGGCTACACCTTC. This gives the protein CVSSQRQGYGYTF.

This clone has only a few counts. The J gene is TRBJ1-2, the V gene TRBV27; D possibly corresponds to TRBD1 (5 bases). V gave up 7 bases and J gave up 8 bases, with 17 bases separating them. The CDR3 runs 13 residues. Germline V gene data show CDR1 as MNHEY and CDR2 as SMNVEV (reference sequence). In DNA, the CDR3 is TGTGCCAGCAAGGGGTTCTTGGAACAGGGCTACACCTTC. Translation: CASKGFLEQGYTF.

This clone was detected ten times or more. The chain carries TRBV20-1 and TRBJ2-5; D not certain. This CDR3 has 12 amino acids. Per germline, CDR1 DFQATT and CDR2 SNEGSKA (reference sequence). Trimming took off 4 bases at V and 5 bases at J, with 11 bases between the two ends. CDR3 sequence reads: CSATGLKETQYF. The CDR3 DNA follows: TGCAGTGCTACGGGTCTGAAGGAGACCCAGTACTTC.

This clone appeared many times. The rearrangement uses TRBV5-1 and TRBJ2-1, with 12 bases aligning to TRBD2. Germline V gives CDR1 SGHRS, CDR2 YFSETQ. J gave up 4 bases and V 7 bases, and 3 bases lay outside the gene matches. The CDR3 spans 14 residues. The CDR3 sequence: CASRLAGEYNEQFF. The DNA for the CDR3 is TGCGCCAGCCGACTAGCGGGAGAGTACAATGAGCAGTTCTTC.

This clone was counted ten times or more. In nucleotides, the CDR3 is TGTGCCAGCAGTTACTTAGAAGGCAGCACGATGGGGCAGCCCCAGCATTTT. Translation gives CASSYLEGSTMGQPQHF. This chain joins TRBV6-5 and TRBJ1-5; D is unresolved. Trimming took off 1 base at V and 7 bases at J, with 20 bases between the two ends. CDR1 is MNHEY and CDR2 is SVGAGI in the germline V gene. CDR3 length equals 17 residues.

This clone was counted only a few times. The CDR3 coding sequence is TGTGCCAGCAGCGTAGATTGGGGCCCTGGAAACACCATATATTTT. It specifies CASSVDWGPGNTIYF. The chain joins TRBV9 to TRBJ1-3; D possibly corresponds to TRBD1 (5 bases). The CDR3 has 15 amino acids. Trimming took 0 bases from V and 2 from J, leaving 9 bases between them. Germline CDR1 SGDLS, CDR2 YYNGEE.

A word on this clone: An end of the junction differs from the germline gene, which may be a read error. The chain uses TRBV28 and TRBJ2-7; 9 bases are a match to TRBD1. CDR1 MDHEN and CDR2 SYDVKM come from the germline V gene. This CDR3 region has 13 residues. This CDR3 reads CASSFPDRGGQNF. As DNA, the CDR3 is TGTGCCAGCAGCTTCCCGGACAGGGGCGGACAGAACTTC.

The rearrangement links TRBV19 to TRBJ2-3; D perhaps matches TRBD2 (7 bases). The V gene's germline CDR1 is LNHDA and CDR2 SQIVND (reference sequence). Trimming shortened V by 1 base and J by 4 bases, and 18 bases separated the two germline ends. The CDR3 spans 17 residues. DNA for the CDR3: TGTGCCAGTAGTATAGGTGTCGGGGGCGGGAGCTCAGATACGCAGTATTTT. This codes for CASSIGVGGGSSDTQYF.

This clone occurred many times. The J gene is TRBJ1-3, the V gene TRBV2; 7 bases line up with TRBD1. The CDR3 is made up of 16 amino acids. Germline CDR1 reads SNHLY; CDR2 reads FYNNEI. V dropped 4 bases and J dropped 0; count of bases not matched to a gene: 6. This chain's CDR3 is CASSGDSPFSGNTIYF. In DNA, the CDR3 is TGTGCCAGCAGTGGGGACAGCCCCTTCTCTGGAAACACCATATATTTT.

This chain joins TRBV27 and TRBJ2-1, with 9 bases lining up with TRBD1. Looked up from germline, CDR1 is MNHEY and CDR2 is SMNVEV (reference sequence). V dropped 6 bases and J dropped 15; count of bases not matched to a gene: 18. This CDR3 is built from 15 residues. The CDR3 here is CASSPLGTGFYEWFF. DNA of the CDR3: TGTGCCAGCAGCCCCCTAGGGACAGGGTTTTATGAGTGGTTCTTC.

This clone was seen at least ten times. V usage is TRBV5-1 and J usage is TRBJ1-1, with 12 nucleotides matching TRBD1. The germline CDR1 and CDR2 sequences are SGHRS and YFSETQ. The CDR3 covers 15 residues. V lost 4 bases to trimming and J lost 6 bases; unmatched junction nucleotides: 7. The CDR3 loop is CASSASGTGGPEAFF. CDR3 DNA: TGCGCCAGCAGCGCCTCCGGGACAGGGGGCCCTGAAGCTTTCTTT.

In this sample, this clone turned up a few times. The genes are TRBV6-1 and TRBJ2-2; D gene unclear. Germline loops: CDR1 MNHNS, CDR2 SASEGT. V lost 5 bases and J 3 bases, leaving 7 bases between the germline ends. The CDR3 is 13 amino acids. CDR3 bases: TGTGCCAGCAGTAGGACGGACACCGGGGAGCTGTTTTTT. Translated: CASSRTDTGELFF.

This clone was seen a few times. The V call is TRBV7-6, the J call TRBJ1-5, with TRBD1 as a possible D gene (6 bases). The CDR3 contains 16 residues. V was pared by 1 base and J by 7 bases, with 17 bases between. Germline V gives CDR1 SGHVS, CDR2 FNYEAQ. Written as DNA, the CDR3 is TGTGCCAGCAGCTTAGGTACGGGGGCCACGGCACAGCCCCAGCATTTT. It encodes CASSLGTGATAQPQHF.

This clone was found a few times. This chain links TRBV12-3 or TRBV12-4 with TRBJ2-7, with D unresolved. V was pared by 4 bases and J by 5 bases, with 6 bases between. CDR3 length: 11 residues. CDR3 sequence reads: CASSWGDEQYF. CDR3 nucleotide sequence: TGTGCCAGCAGTTGGGGTGACGAGCAGTACTTC.

This clone is medium-sized within its sample. Other DNA variants within this sample encode the same CDR3. The chain carries TRBV6-1 and TRBJ2-2; tentatively, D is TRBD2 (5 bases). V was trimmed by 5 bases and J by 6 bases, leaving 10 bases between them. Germline lookup yields CDR1 MNHNS and CDR2 SASEGT. The CDR3 is made up of 13 amino acids. The CDR3 is CASSYEGSGELFF. The CDR3 nucleotides are TGTGCCAGCAGTTATGAGGGTTCCGGGGAGCTGTTTTTT.